These 3 T cell receptor beta chains were all obtained from the same sample, sequenced in a study of metastatic and nonmetastatic thyroid tumors. Via MiXCR, TCRdb re-called the PCR reads. The table lists around 4,300 clones, 37% of them singletons. Among the patients, none had received any treatment before thyroid surgery. The sample consisted of tumor tissue. The receptor source for this set is a male donor with papillary thyroid cancer or a benign thyroid nodule (not recorded which). Some clones in this sample may be carry-over from other donors' samples.

The table lists this clone with a few counts. The chain uses TRBV12-3 or TRBV12-4 and TRBJ1-2; unclear D gene. Trimming cost V 4 bases and J 0 bases, with 9 bases left between them. The CDR3 covers 14 residues. The CDR3 protein is CASSWRGANYGYTF. Written as DNA, the CDR3 is TGTGCCAGCAGTTGGCGGGGAGCTAACTATGGCTACACCTTC.

CDR3 amino acids: CASTVTNSPLHF. The CDR3 DNA is TGTGCCAGCACTGTCACTAATTCACCCCTCCACTTT. V and J are TRBV28 and TRBJ1-6, with D unclear. The CDR3 sequence is 12 residues long. Germline loops: CDR1 MDHEN, CDR2 SYDVKM. The V gene lost 7 bases and the J gene lost 6 bases, with 7 bases spanning the gap.

CDR3 nucleotides: TGTGCCAGCAGTTACTCCTCGGCGGGGGGCAGAAACTTCTATGGCTACACCTTC. This sequence encodes CASSYSSAGGRNFYGYTF. This sequence joins TRBV6-5 and TRBJ1-2, with a tentative D call TRBD1 (6 bases). Trimming stripped 0 bases from V and 4 bases from J, with 21 bases between. The CDR3 loop spans 18 amino acids. The germline CDR1 and CDR2 sequences are MNHEY and SVGAGI.